The present entry profiles one T cell receptor beta chain with its context. This record belongs to a study of blood T cell repertoires in COVID-19. In the original analysis: The authors estimated nucleated cell counts from reference gene primer amplification. Clones were sequenced by immunoSEQ multiplex PCR, and TCRdb holds only the in-frame ones, with some missing. The V and J calls and clone size were taken over from that table, and D and trimming were inferred from the DNA. The sample has just under 2,000 clones, roughly two thirds seen once. The source is a man in his 70s with active COVID-19. The specimen was peripheral blood.

CDR3 sequence reads: CASSSGQDRGPFF. DNA for the CDR3: TGTGCCAGCAGTTCGGGTCAGGACAGGGGCCCTTTCTTT. This chain links TRBV6-6 with TRBJ1-1; TRBD1 matches at 9 bases. The germline V gene has CDR1 MNHNY and CDR2 SVGAGI (reference sequence). The CDR3 runs to 13 residues. Germline trimming cut 4 bases from V and 12 bases from J; bases unmatched to any gene: 9.